These 16 T cell receptor beta chains share one sample of origin, sequenced in a study of response to subunit inactivated influenza vaccine. MiXCR, applied by TCRdb to the RT-PCR reads, yields one record per CDR3 protein. The sample has a few hundred thousand distinct CDR3 sequences, approximately 9.9% seen once. The sample in question was PBMCs from blood, obtained more than 35 days after vaccination. All receptors come from a man in his fifties or sixties who received an inactivated influenza vaccine.

This clonotype has more than one count but fewer than ten. This sequence joins TRBV12-3 or TRBV12-4 and TRBJ1-5; D remains ambiguous. Trimming removed 0 bases at V and 6 bases at J, with 12 bases between. There are 15 residues in the CDR3. The CDR3 bases are TGTGCCAGCAGTTTAGCATCTCCTCCCGGTCAGCCCCAGCATTTT. Its translation: CASSLASPPGQPQHF.

This clonotype has ten or more counts. V and J are TRBV9 and TRBJ2-7; 8 nucleotides line up with TRBD2. Germline trimming cut 1 base from V and 7 bases from J; bases unmatched to any gene: 7. The CDR3 has 14 residues. Germline V lookup: CDR1 SGDLS, CDR2 YYNGEE. Here the CDR3 reads CASSVHGTSYEQYF. For the CDR3, the DNA is TGTGCCAGCAGCGTACACGGGACTAGTTATGAGCAGTACTTC.

The chain carries TRBV20-1 and TRBJ1-3, with D tentatively TRBD1 (5 bases). This CDR3 spans 16 amino acids. Deletions cut 3 bases from V and 0 bases from J, with 15 bases between. Germline-derived CDR1 and CDR2 are DFQATT and SNEGSKA (reference sequence). CDR3 nucleotide sequence: TGCAGTGCTAGGATTGTTCGGCAGGGCTCTGGAAACACCATATATTTT. Translating it yields CSARIVRQGSGNTIYF.

This clonotype was seen a handful of times. The rearrangement uses TRBV12-3 or TRBV12-4 and TRBJ1-5, with TRBD1 matching over 9 bases. Trimming took 5 bases from V and 6 from J; bases not matched to a gene: 5. The CDR3 totals 14 residues. CDR3 protein: CASSPGTGIQPQHF. The CDR3 DNA reads TGTGCCAGCAGTCCAGGGACAGGGATTCAGCCCCAGCATTTT.

In its sample, this clonotype was seen many times. V is TRBV20-1 and J is TRBJ2-5; D is possibly TRBD1 (6 bases). The germline V and J ends were trimmed by 0 bases and 5 bases, with 10 bases remaining between them. The CDR3 is made up of 13 amino acids. CDR1 and CDR2 from the germline V gene are DFQATT and SNEGSKA (reference sequence). CDR3 protein: CSARDGGRETQYF. The CDR3 nucleotides are TGCAGTGCTAGAGATGGGGGCCGGGAGACCCAGTACTTC.

This clonotype has ten or more counts. The chain uses TRBV12-3 or TRBV12-4 and TRBJ2-5; D possibly corresponds to TRBD2 (5 bases). The CDR3 covers 13 residues. Trimming removed 8 bases from V and 5 bases from J, with 15 bases in between. DNA of the CDR3: TGTGCCAGCCGCCGGGGTTTGGGGGAGACCCAGTACTTC. Translation: CASRRGLGETQYF.

J is TRBJ2-1 and V is TRBV20-1, with 9 bases identical to TRBD2. The CDR3 covers 16 residues. Germline lookup yields CDR1 DFQATT and CDR2 SNEGSKA (reference sequence). Losses at the gene ends were 0 bases for V and 0 bases for J; bases not matched to a gene: 3. CDR3 loop: CSARDFSGSSYNEQFF. As DNA, the CDR3 is TGCAGTGCTAGAGATTTTAGCGGGAGCTCCTACAATGAGCAGTTCTTC.

CDR3 in DNA: TGTGCCAGCAGTTTACCGCCGGACACGGGGGCCTACGAGCAGTACTTC. Protein: CASSLPPDTGAYEQYF. The chain links TRBV28 to TRBJ2-7; possible D gene TRBD2, 6 bases. CDR3 length: 16 amino acids. Germline V gene sequence: CDR1 MDHEN, CDR2 SYDVKM. V was pared by 2 bases and J by 2 bases, with 16 bases between.

This clonotype was seen only a few times. The rearrangement links TRBV5-1 to TRBJ1-4; tentatively, D is TRBD1 (5 bases). V was shortened by 3 bases and J by 4 bases, with 16 bases between the two germline ends. Germline-derived CDR1 and CDR2 are SGHRS and YFSETQ. CDR3 length equals 16 residues. DNA of the CDR3: TGCGCCAGCAGCTCGGCAACAGGAGGCGATAATGAAAAACTGTTTTTT. This gives the protein CASSSATGGDNEKLFF.

This chain connects TRBV20-1 to TRBJ2-2, with 7 bases identical to TRBD2. With 7 bases clipped from V and 1 base from J, the junction kept 6 bases outside the gene matches. This CDR3 has 14 residues. The germline V gene encodes CDR1 DFQATT and CDR2 SNEGSKA (reference sequence). CDR3 sequence reads: CSVVLAVNTGELFF. The CDR3 DNA reads as TGCAGTGTGGTCCTAGCGGTGAACACCGGGGAGCTGTTTTTT.

The V gene is TRBV6-5, the J gene TRBJ2-5; D might be TRBD2 (6 bases). CDR1 and CDR2 (germline): MNHEY, SVGAGI. V was clipped by 0 bases and J by 4 bases, with 15 bases between them. CDR3 length: 16 residues. CDR3 DNA sequence: TGTGCCAGCAGTTACTCGCCGGGACTGGCAGGAGAGACCCAGTACTTC. The encoded protein is CASSYSPGLAGETQYF.

This clonotype was seen a few times. The CDR3 DNA reads as TGTGCCAGCAGTTACGCCCTGACAGGGTACGGCTACACCTTC. It specifies CASSYALTGYGYTF. The chain uses TRBV6-2 or TRBV6-3 and TRBJ1-2; 7 bases are shared with TRBD1. V gave up 2 bases and J gave up 8 bases; unmatched junction bases: 8. Germline V gene lookup returns CDR1 MNHEY and CDR2 SVGEGT. There are 14 residues in the CDR3.

The V gene is TRBV6-5, the J gene TRBJ2-5, with 8 positions matching TRBD1. CDR1 and CDR2 (germline): MNHEY, SVGAGI. This CDR3 is built from 15 residues. J gave up 5 bases and V 1 base, and 6 bases lay outside the gene matches. In DNA, the CDR3 is TGTGCCAGCAGTTACTTGGGACAGGTGGGGGAGACCCAGTACTTC. Translating gives CASSYLGQVGETQYF.

The rearrangement links TRBV2 to TRBJ2-4; weak D call: TRBD1 (6 bases). CDR3 size: 15 residues. The V gene lost 8 bases and the J gene lost 1 base, with 15 bases spanning the gap. CDR1 and CDR2 (germline): SNHLY, FYNNEI. In nucleotides, the CDR3 is TGTGCCAGCCCAGACAGGCCTGGGGCCAAAAACATTCAGTACTTC. Its protein is CASPDRPGAKNIQYF.

This clonotype came up a few times. CDR3 in DNA: TGCAGCGTTGGAAGGTTGGGTCTTGACTATGGCTACACCTTC. This translates into CSVGRLGLDYGYTF. This rearrangement joins TRBV29-1 to TRBJ1-2, with unresolved D. The CDR3 has 14 residues. The V end was cut by 4 bases, the J end by 3 bases, with 15 bases between. Germline V gene data show CDR1 as SQVTM and CDR2 as ANQGSEA.

The chain employs TRBV7-2 and TRBJ2-5, with TRBD2 as a possible D gene (5 bases). The CDR3 is 14 residues long. V was trimmed by 4 bases and J by 5 bases, leaving 14 bases between them. Germline lookup yields CDR1 SGHTA and CDR2 FQGNSA. The chain's CDR3 is CASSYPGGRETQYF. The DNA of the CDR3 is TGTGCCAGCAGCTACCCGGGCGGGCGGGAGACCCAGTACTTC.